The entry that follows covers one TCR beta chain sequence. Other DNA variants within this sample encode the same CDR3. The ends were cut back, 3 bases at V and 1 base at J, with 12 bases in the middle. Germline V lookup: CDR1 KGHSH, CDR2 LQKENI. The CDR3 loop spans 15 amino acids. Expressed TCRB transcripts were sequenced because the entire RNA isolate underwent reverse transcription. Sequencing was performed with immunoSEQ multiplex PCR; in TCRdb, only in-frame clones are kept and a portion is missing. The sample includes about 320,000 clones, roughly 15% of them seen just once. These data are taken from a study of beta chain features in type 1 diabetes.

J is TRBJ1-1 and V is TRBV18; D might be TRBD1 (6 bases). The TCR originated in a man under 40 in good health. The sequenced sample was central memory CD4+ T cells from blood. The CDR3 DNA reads TGTGCCAGCTCACCTCCCGTAGGGGGGAACACTGAAGCTTTCTTT. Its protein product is CASSPPVGGNTEAFF.